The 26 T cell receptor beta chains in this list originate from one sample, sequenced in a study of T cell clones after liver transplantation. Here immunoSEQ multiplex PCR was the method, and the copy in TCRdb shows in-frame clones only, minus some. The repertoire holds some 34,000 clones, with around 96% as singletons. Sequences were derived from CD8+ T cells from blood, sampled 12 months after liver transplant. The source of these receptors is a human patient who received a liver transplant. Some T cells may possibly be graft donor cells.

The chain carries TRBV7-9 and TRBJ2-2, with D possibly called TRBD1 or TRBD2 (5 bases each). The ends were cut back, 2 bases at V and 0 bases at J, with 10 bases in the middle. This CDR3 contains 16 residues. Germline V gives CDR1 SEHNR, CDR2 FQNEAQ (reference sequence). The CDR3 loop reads CASSLIGGTNTGELFF. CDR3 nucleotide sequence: TGTGCCAGCAGCTTAATTGGGGGAACGAACACCGGGGAGCTGTTTTTT.

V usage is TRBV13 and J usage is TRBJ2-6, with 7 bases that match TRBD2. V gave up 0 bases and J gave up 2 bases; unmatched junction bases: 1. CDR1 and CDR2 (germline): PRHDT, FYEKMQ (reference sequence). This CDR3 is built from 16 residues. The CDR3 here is CASSLGRGAGANVLTF. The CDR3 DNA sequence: TGTGCCAGCAGCTTAGGCCGGGGGGCTGGGGCCAACGTCCTGACTTTC. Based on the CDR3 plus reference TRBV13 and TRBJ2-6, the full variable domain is AAGVIQSPRHLIKEKRETATLKCYPIPRHDTVYWYQQGPGQDPQFLISFYEKMQSDKGSIPDRFSAQQFSDYHSELNMSSLELGDSALYFCASSLGRGAGANVLTFGAGSRLTVL.

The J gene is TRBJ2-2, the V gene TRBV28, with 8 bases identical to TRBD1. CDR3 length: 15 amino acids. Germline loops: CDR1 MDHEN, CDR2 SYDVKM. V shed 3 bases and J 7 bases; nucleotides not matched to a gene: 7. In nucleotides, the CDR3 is TGTGCCAGCAGTTTCCCCGCAGGGGGCGTCGGGGAGCTGTTTTTT. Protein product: CASSFPAGGVGELFF.

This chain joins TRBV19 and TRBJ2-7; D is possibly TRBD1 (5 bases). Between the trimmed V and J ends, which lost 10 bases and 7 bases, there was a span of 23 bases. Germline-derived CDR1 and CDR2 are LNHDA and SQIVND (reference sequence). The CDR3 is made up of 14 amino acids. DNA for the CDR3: TGTGCCACCCGTTCAGCTCAGGGTGGTGGGGAGCAGTACTTC. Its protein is CATRSAQGGGEQYF.

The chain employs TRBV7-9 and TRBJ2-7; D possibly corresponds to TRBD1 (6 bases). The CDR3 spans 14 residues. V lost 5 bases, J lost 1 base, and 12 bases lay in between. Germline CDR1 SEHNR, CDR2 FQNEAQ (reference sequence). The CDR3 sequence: CASSPADRSYEQYF. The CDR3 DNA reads TGTGCCAGCAGCCCAGCGGACAGATCCTACGAGCAGTACTTC.

CDR3 loop: CASSVSPTPAYEQYF. In DNA form, the CDR3 reads TGTGCCAGCAGCGTAAGTCCCACCCCCGCCTACGAGCAGTACTTC. This rearrangement joins TRBV9 to TRBJ2-7; D not resolved. This CDR3 region has 15 residues. Germline V gives CDR1 SGDLS, CDR2 YYNGEE. V lost 1 base and J 2 bases, leaving 13 bases between the germline ends.

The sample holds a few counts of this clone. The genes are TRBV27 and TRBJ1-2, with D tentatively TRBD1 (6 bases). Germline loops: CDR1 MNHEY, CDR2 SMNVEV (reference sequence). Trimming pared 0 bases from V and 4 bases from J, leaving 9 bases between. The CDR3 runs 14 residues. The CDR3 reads CASSLSSGAYGYTF. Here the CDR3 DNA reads TGTGCCAGCAGTTTATCGTCAGGGGCCTATGGCTACACCTTC.

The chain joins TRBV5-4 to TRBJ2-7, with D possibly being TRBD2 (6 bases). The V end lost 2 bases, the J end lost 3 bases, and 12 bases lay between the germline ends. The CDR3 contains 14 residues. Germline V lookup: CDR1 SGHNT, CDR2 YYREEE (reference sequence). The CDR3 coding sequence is TGTGCCAGCAGCTTCGGAGGGCCTTTCTACGAGCAGTACTTC. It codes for CASSFGGPFYEQYF.

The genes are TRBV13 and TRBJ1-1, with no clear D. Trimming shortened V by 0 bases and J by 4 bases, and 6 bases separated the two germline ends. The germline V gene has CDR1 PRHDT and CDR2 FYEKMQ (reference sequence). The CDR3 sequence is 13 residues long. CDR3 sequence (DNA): TGTGCCAGCAGCTTAGGCGCTGGCACTGAAGCTTTCTTT. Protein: CASSLGAGTEAFF. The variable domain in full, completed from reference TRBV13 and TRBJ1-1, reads AAGVIQSPRHLIKEKRETATLKCYPIPRHDTVYWYQQGPGQDPQFLISFYEKMQSDKGSIPDRFSAQQFSDYHSELNMSSLELGDSALYFCASSLGAGTEAFFGQGTRLTVV.

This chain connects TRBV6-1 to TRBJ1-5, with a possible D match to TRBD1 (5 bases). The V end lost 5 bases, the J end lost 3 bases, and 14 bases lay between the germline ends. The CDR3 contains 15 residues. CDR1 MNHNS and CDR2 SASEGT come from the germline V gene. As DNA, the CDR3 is TGTGCCAGCAGTCCCGACAGTAGGGTCAATCAGCCCCAGCATTTT. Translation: CASSPDSRVNQPQHF.

CDR3 sequence: CAMGTSENTGELFF. DNA of the CDR3: TGTGCCATGGGGACTAGCGAAAACACCGGGGAGCTGTTTTTT. V usage is TRBV10-3 and J usage is TRBJ2-2, with 10 bases aligning to TRBD2. V was pared by 9 bases and J by 2 bases, with 3 bases of the junction left unmatched. Germline V CDR1 and CDR2: ENHRY, SYGVKD. The CDR3 length is 14 residues.

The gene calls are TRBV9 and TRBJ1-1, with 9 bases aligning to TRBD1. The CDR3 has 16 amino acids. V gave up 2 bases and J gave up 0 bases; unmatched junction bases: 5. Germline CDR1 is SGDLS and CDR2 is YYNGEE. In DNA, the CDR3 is TGTGCCAGCAGCGTTGGGACAGGGATCATGAACACTGAAGCTTTCTTT. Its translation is CASSVGTGIMNTEAFF.

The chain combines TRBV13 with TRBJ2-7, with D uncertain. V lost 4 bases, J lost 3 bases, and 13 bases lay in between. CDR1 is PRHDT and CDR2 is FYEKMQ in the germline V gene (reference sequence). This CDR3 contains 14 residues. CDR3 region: CASSYQSNSYEQYF. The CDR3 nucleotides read TGTGCCAGCAGCTACCAATCGAACAGCTACGAGCAGTACTTC.

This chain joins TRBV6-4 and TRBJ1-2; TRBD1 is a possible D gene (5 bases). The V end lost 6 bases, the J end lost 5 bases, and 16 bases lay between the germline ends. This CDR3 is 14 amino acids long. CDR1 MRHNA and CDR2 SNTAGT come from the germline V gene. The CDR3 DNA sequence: TGTGCCAGCAGAGCCTCCGGGACTATGTATGGCTACACCTTC. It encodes CASRASGTMYGYTF.

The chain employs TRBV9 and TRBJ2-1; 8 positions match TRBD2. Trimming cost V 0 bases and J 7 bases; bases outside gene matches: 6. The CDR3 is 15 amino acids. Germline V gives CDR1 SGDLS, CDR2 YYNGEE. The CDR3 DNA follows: TGTGCCAGCAGCGTAGGTACGGGAGGGAGTAATGAGCAGTTCTTC. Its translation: CASSVGTGGSNEQFF.

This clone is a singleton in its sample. CDR3 DNA sequence: TGTGCCAGCAGGGAAAGGGGGCTGGAAATGAACACTGAAGCTTTCTTT. Residues: CASRERGLEMNTEAFF. The chain links TRBV2 to TRBJ1-1; 7 positions agree with TRBD1. Germline CDR1 and CDR2: SNHLY and FYNNEI. V was pared by 6 bases and J by 0 bases, with 10 bases of the junction left unmatched. There are 16 residues in the CDR3.

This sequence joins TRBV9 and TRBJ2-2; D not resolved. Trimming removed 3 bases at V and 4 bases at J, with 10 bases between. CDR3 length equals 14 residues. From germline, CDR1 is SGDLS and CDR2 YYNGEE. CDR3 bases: TGTGCCAGCAGCGGGCCGGGTTCCACCGGGGAGCTGTTTTTT. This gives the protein CASSGPGSTGELFF.

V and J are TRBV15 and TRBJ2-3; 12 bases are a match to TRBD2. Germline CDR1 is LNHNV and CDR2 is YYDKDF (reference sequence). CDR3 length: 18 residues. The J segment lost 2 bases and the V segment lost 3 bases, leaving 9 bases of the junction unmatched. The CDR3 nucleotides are TGTGCCACCAGCAGGACTAGCGGGAGTCCCCTAGTCACAGATACGCAGTATTTT. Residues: CATSRTSGSPLVTDTQYF.

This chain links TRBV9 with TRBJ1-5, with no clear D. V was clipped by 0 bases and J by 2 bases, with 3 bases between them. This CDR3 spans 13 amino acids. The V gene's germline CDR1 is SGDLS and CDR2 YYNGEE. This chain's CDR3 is CASSVDGNQPQHF. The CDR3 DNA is TGTGCCAGCAGCGTAGATGGCAATCAGCCCCAGCATTTT. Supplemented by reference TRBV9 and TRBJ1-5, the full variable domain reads DSGVTQTPKHLITATGQRVTLRCSPRSGDLSVYWYQQSLDQGLQFLIQYYNGEERAKGNILERFSAQQFPDLHSELNLSSLELGDSALYFCASSVDGNQPQHFGDGTRLSIL.

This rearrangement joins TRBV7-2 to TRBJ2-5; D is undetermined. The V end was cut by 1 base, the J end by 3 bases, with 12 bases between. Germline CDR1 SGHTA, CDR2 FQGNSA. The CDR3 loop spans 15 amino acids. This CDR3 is CASSLVPGPKETQYF. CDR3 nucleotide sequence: TGTGCCAGCAGCTTAGTCCCGGGCCCAAAAGAGACCCAGTACTTC.

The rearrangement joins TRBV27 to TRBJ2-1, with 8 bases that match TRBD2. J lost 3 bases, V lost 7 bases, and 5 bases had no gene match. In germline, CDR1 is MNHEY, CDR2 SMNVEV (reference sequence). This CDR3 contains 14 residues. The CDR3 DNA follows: TGTGCCAGCACCTCAACTAGCGGCTACAATGAGCAGTTCTTC. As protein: CASTSTSGYNEQFF.

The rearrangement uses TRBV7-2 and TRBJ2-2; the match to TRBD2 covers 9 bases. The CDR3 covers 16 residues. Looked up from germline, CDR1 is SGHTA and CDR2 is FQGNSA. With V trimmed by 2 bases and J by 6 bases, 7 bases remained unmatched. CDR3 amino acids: CASSLRIAGVAGELFF. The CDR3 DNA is TGTGCCAGCAGCTTACGGATAGCGGGAGTGGCCGGGGAGCTGTTTTTT.

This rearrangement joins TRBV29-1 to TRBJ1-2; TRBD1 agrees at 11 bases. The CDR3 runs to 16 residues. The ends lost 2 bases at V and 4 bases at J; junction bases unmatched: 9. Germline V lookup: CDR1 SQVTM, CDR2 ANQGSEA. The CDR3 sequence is CSVERRPDRGLYGYTF. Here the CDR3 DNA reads TGCAGCGTTGAAAGGCGTCCGGACAGGGGGCTCTATGGCTACACCTTC.

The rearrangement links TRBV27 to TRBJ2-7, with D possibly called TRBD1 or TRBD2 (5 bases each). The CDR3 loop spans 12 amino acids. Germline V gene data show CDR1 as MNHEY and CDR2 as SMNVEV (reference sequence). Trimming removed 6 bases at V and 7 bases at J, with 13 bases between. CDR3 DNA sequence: TGTGCCAGCAGCCGAATCGAGGGGGAGCAGTACTTC. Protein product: CASSRIEGEQYF.

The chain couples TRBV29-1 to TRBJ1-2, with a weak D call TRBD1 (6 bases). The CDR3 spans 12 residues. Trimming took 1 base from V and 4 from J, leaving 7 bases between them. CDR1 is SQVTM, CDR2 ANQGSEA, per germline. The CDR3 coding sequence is TGCAGCGTTGAAGGGACAGTCTATGGCTACACCTTC. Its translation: CSVEGTVYGYTF. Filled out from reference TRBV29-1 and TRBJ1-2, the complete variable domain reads SAVISQKPSRDICQRGTSLTIQCQVDSQVTMMFWYRQQPGQSLTLIATANQGSEATYESGFVIDKFPISRPNLTFSTLTVSNMSPEDSSIYLCSVEGTVYGYTFGSGTRLTVV.

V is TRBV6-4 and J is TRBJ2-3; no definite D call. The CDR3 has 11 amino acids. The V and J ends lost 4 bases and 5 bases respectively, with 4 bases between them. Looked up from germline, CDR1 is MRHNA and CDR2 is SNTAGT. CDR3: CASSGVDTQYF. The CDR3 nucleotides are TGTGCCAGCAGTGGAGTAGATACGCAGTATTTT.